One sample yielded the 20 T cell receptor beta chains listed below, sequenced in a study of CD8+CD57+ T cells in acquired aplastic anemia. In patients chosen for sequencing, flow cytometry had shown CD8+CD57+ cell expansion. Using genomic DNA as the template, TCR beta VDJ and CDR3 profiling was carried out. TCRdb fed the reads into MiXCR, producing one record per CDR3 protein. Here the sample spans some 200,000 distinct CDR3 sequences, just under 50% being singletons. Specimen: sorted CD4+, CD8+, or CD8+CD57+ T cells (not recorded which) from PBMCs. These receptors all stem from a human donor with aplastic anemia.

The chain recombines TRBV24-1 with TRBJ1-1; TRBD1 matches 8 bases. The CDR3 loop spans 12 amino acids. V was pared by 4 bases and J by 8 bases, with 2 bases of the junction left unmatched. Germline CDR1 KGHDR, CDR2 SFDVKD. The CDR3 protein is CATSERTGEAFF. CDR3 nucleotides: TGTGCCACCAGTGAACGGACAGGGGAAGCTTTCTTT.

This clonotype was found many times. This rearrangement joins TRBV11-3 to TRBJ2-2, with D hard to call. Germline CDR1 SGHNT, CDR2 YENEEA. CDR3 length: 14 residues. Trimming took off 9 bases at V and 1 base at J, with 12 bases between the two ends. The CDR3 DNA reads TGTGCCAGTTCGCAACAAAAGAACACCGGGGAGCTGTTTTTT. It yields the protein CASSQQKNTGELFF.

Many counts were recorded for this clonotype. The V gene is TRBV5-4, the J gene TRBJ2-7, with 12 bases matching TRBD2. The ends lost 0 bases at V and 4 bases at J; junction bases unmatched: 8. The CDR3 loop spans 17 amino acids. Germline V gene data show CDR1 as SGHNT and CDR2 as YYREEE (reference sequence). The CDR3 DNA sequence: TGTGCCAGCAGCTTGGGGCTAGCGGGAGGGCCGTATTACGAGCAGTACTTC. As protein: CASSLGLAGGPYYEQYF.

The table lists this clonotype with many counts. This rearrangement joins TRBV5-5 to TRBJ1-2; D gene unclear. CDR1 is SGHKS and CDR2 is YYEKEE in the germline V gene (reference sequence). V lost 2 bases and J 4 bases, leaving 9 bases between the germline ends. This CDR3 has 13 amino acids. The CDR3 loop is CASSLGKGYGYTF. DNA for the CDR3: TGTGCCAGCAGCTTAGGCAAGGGCTATGGCTACACCTTC.

The sample holds many counts of this clonotype. The genes are TRBV7-3 and TRBJ1-5, with TRBD1 as a possible D gene (6 bases). Germline V CDR1 and CDR2: SGHTA, FQGTGA. Trimming removed 0 bases at V and 2 bases at J, with 8 bases between. This CDR3 contains 15 residues. CDR3 region: CASSLTGGRNQPQHF. Here the CDR3 DNA reads TGTGCCAGCAGCTTAACGGGGGGCCGCAATCAGCCCCAGCATTTT.

A remark on this clonotype: Germline is not matched at one junction end, which may reflect a read error. The V gene is TRBV7-8, the J gene TRBJ1-3; the D is unclear. Germline values: CDR1 SGHVS, CDR2 FQNEAQ. CDR3 size: 16 residues. The CDR3 reads CASSLAARLSGNTIYF. The CDR3 coding sequence is TGTGCCAGCAGTTTAGCAGCACGACTCTCTGGAAACACCATATATTTT.

This rearrangement joins TRBV20-1 to TRBJ1-2; D may be TRBD1 (5 bases). The CDR3 sequence is 14 residues long. Between the trimmed V and J ends, which lost 6 bases and 4 bases, there was a span of 18 bases. Germline V gene sequence: CDR1 DFQATT, CDR2 SNEGSKA (reference sequence). CDR3: CSAPGEGRLYGYTF. The CDR3, as DNA: TGCAGTGCCCCTGGGGAGGGGAGGCTCTATGGCTACACCTTC.

This rearrangement joins TRBV5-1 to TRBJ2-6; D not certain. V was clipped by 7 bases and J by 0 bases, with 11 bases between them. The germline V gene encodes CDR1 SGHRS and CDR2 YFSETQ. The CDR3 sequence is 15 residues long. The CDR3 loop is CASGDGSSGANVLTF. The CDR3 DNA reads as TGCGCCAGCGGCGACGGATCCTCTGGGGCCAACGTCCTGACTTTC.

This clonotype was counted ten times or more. V gene TRBV7-2 combines with J gene TRBJ1-1; no clear D gene. The V end lost 4 bases, the J end lost 5 bases, and 11 bases lay between the germline ends. The CDR3 sequence is 13 residues long. The germline gives CDR1 SGHTA, CDR2 FQGNSA. The DNA of the CDR3 is TGTGCCAGCAGCTCGAGAACGGGGACTGAAGCTTTCTTT. Protein sequence: CASSSRTGTEAFF.

This chain joins TRBV5-4 and TRBJ1-2; no clear D. This CDR3 has 12 residues. Trimming removed 4 bases at V and 11 bases at J, with 15 bases between. Germline V lookup: CDR1 SGHNT, CDR2 YYREEE (reference sequence). In DNA, the CDR3 is TGTGCCAGCAGCCTCGAGGTGGCCAGGTACACCTTC. Translating it yields CASSLEVARYTF.

This clonotype was seen at least ten times. The chain is built from TRBV19 and TRBJ1-4; possibly TRBD1 for D (5 bases). This CDR3 comprises 15 residues. CDR1 and CDR2 from the germline V gene are LNHDA and SQIVND (reference sequence). The V and J ends lost 3 bases and 4 bases respectively, with 12 bases between them. In DNA form, the CDR3 reads TGTGCCAGTAGTATGGCAGGGATAAATAATGAAAAACTGTTTTTT. Its translation is CASSMAGINNEKLFF.

This clonotype was seen many times. The chain uses TRBV5-6 and TRBJ2-7; D call uncertain. Germline V gene lookup returns CDR1 SGHDT and CDR2 YYEEEE. CDR3 length: 16 amino acids. Deletions cut 4 bases from V and 7 bases from J, with 24 bases between. The CDR3 reads CASSISPRPSPREQYF. As DNA, the CDR3 is TGTGCCAGCAGCATCTCTCCCCGCCCTTCCCCTCGGGAGCAGTACTTC.

Only a few counts were recorded for this clonotype. The V and J genes are TRBV10-2 and TRBJ1-1; D remains ambiguous. The CDR3 totals 13 residues. V lost 6 bases, J lost 2 bases, and 10 bases lay in between. Germline CDR1 and CDR2: WSHSY and SAAADI. The CDR3 loop is CASRTSVNTEAFF. CDR3 DNA sequence: TGCGCCAGCAGGACCAGTGTCAACACTGAAGCTTTCTTT.

V gene TRBV4-2 combines with J gene TRBJ2-2; 8 nucleotides match TRBD2. The CDR3 has 15 amino acids. Germline V gene data show CDR1 as LGHNA and CDR2 as YNFKEQ. Trimming took 0 bases from V and 9 from J; bases not matched to a gene: 6. In nucleotides, the CDR3 is TGTGCCAGCAGCCAAGACTCCGGGAGGGCCCGGGAGCTGTTTTTT. This encodes CASSQDSGRARELFF.

The chain links TRBV20-1 to TRBJ2-2, with 10 bases matching TRBD2. Germline V gene data show CDR1 as DFQATT and CDR2 as SNEGSKA (reference sequence). The CDR3 extends over 14 amino acids. J was trimmed by 0 bases and V by 5 bases; bases with no gene match: 0. The CDR3 nucleotides are TGCAGTGCTGGACTAGCGGCGAACACCGGGGAGCTGTTTTTT. It codes for CSAGLAANTGELFF.

This clonotype has at least ten counts. The rearrangement joins TRBV7-9 to TRBJ1-3; D is undetermined. The CDR3 totals 14 residues. V was trimmed by 7 bases and J by 0 bases, leaving 10 bases between them. Germline CDR1 SEHNR, CDR2 FQNEAQ (reference sequence). The CDR3 loop reads CASTPRSSGNTIYF. The CDR3 bases are TGTGCCAGCACCCCACGAAGCTCTGGAAACACCATATATTTT.

In its sample, this clonotype was seen many times. The chain has TRBV7-3 and TRBJ1-1; maybe TRBD1 (5 bases). This CDR3 has 13 residues. The V gene lost 4 bases and the J gene lost 8 bases, with 14 bases spanning the gap. Per germline, CDR1 SGHTA and CDR2 FQGTGA. CDR3 coding DNA: TGTGCCAGCAGCTCGAGCATTGGGACCGAAGCTTTCTTT. Amino acids: CASSSSIGTEAFF.

This clonotype was seen a few times. The junction and the germline gene differ at one end; a read error may be behind it. The rearrangement uses TRBV7-7 and TRBJ2-5; no clear D. This CDR3 is built from 13 residues. Per the germline V gene, CDR1 is SSHAT and CDR2 is FNYEAQ (reference sequence). In DNA form, the CDR3 reads TGTGCTAGCAGCTTAGGGTGGACGGAGACCCAGTACTTC. Translated, it gives CASSLGWTETQYF.

In regard to this clonotype: Because it lacks the conserved phenylalanine or tryptophan at the end, this CDR3 is likely a read error. V is TRBV5-6 and J is TRBJ1-3; 7 bases are shared with TRBD1. CDR1 is SGHDT and CDR2 is YYEEEE in the germline V gene. CDR3 size: 14 residues. The CDR3 DNA sequence: TGTGCCAGCAGCTTGAGGGGGCCTGGAAATACCATATATTCT. This sequence encodes CASSLRGPGNTIYS.

The V call is TRBV5-4, the J call TRBJ2-3; TRBD2 matches 8 bases. With 3 bases clipped from V and 4 bases from J, the junction kept 10 bases outside the gene matches. The CDR3 consists of 16 residues. In germline, CDR1 is SGHNT, CDR2 YYREEE (reference sequence). DNA of the CDR3: TGTGCCAGCAGCTCAAAGACGGGACTAGTGTCAGATACGCAGTATTTT. It translates to CASSSKTGLVSDTQYF.